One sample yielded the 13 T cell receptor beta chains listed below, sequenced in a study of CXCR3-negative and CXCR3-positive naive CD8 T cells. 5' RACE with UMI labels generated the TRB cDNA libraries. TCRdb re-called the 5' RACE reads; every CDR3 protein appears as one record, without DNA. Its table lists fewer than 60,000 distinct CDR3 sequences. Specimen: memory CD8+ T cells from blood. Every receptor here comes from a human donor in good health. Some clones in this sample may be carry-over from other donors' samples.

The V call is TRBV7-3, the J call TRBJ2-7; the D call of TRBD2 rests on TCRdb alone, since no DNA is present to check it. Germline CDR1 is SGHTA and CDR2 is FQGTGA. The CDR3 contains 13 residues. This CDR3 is CASSLSTGREQYF.

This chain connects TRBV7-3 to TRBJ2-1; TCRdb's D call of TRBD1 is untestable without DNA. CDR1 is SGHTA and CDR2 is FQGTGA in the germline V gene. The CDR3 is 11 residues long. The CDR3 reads CASSSGGGQFF.

Here the CDR3 reads CSARPTDNTEAFF. This chain joins TRBV20-1 and TRBJ1-1. The germline V gene has CDR1 DFQATT and CDR2 SNEGSKA (reference sequence). There are 13 residues in the CDR3.

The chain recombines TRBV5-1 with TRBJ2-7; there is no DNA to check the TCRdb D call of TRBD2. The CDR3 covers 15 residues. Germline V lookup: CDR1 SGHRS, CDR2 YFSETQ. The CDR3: CASSLGGGDAYEQYF.

The CDR3 loop is CSARSDREYEQYF. The rearrangement uses TRBV20-1 and TRBJ2-7; TCRdb's assignment of TRBD1 cannot be checked, as there is no DNA. CDR3 size: 13 residues. The germline CDR1 and CDR2 sequences are DFQATT and SNEGSKA (reference sequence).

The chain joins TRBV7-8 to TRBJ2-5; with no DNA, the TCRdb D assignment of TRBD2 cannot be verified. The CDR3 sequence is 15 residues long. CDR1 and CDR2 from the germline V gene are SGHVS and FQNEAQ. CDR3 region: CASSLGAGGEETQYF.

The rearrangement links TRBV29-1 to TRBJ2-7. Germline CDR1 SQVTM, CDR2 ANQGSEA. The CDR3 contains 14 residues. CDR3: CSVVLWLGRDEQYF.

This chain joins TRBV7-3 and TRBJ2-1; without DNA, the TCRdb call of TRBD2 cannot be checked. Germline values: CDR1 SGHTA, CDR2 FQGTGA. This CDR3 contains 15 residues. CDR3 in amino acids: CASSPLDVGGNEQFF.

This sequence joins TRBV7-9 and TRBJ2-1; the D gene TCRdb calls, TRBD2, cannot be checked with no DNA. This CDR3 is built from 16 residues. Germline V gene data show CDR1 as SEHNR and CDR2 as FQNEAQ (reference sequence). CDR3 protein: CASSSPLAGVYNEQFF.

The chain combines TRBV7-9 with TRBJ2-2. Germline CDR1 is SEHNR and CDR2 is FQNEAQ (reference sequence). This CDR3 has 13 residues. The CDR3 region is CASSFSSTGELFF.

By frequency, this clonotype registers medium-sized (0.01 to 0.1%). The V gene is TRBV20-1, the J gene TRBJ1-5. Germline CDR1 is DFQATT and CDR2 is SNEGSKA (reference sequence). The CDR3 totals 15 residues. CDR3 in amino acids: CSARVLGHEEQPQHF.

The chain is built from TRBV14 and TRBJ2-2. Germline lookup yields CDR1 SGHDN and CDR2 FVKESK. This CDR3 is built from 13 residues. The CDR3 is CASSREYTGELFF.

The CDR3 is CASSPGSVTEAFF. The rearrangement joins TRBV12-3 or TRBV12-4 to TRBJ1-1; absent DNA, TCRdb's TRBD1 call cannot be checked. The CDR3 sequence is 13 residues long.